This passage covers 8 T cell receptor beta chains from one sample sequenced in a study of blood T cell repertoires in COVID-19. The protocol was immunoSEQ multiplex PCR, while the TCRdb copy is restricted to in-frame clones and leaves out a portion. The data contain about 98,000 clones, over 70% of them singletons. Sequenced sample: peripheral blood. The source is a woman aged 80 or over with acute or convalescent COVID-19.

This rearrangement joins TRBV24-1 to TRBJ2-3; 9 nucleotides agree with TRBD2. The V gene's germline CDR1 is KGHDR and CDR2 SFDVKD. The CDR3 spans 15 residues. With 9 bases clipped from V and 1 base from J, the junction kept 7 bases outside the gene matches. As DNA, the CDR3 is TGTGCCACCTCGTCAACTAGCGGGCGCACAGATACGCAGTATTTT. Its translation: CATSSTSGRTDTQYF.

The chain uses TRBV9 and TRBJ2-1; D uncertain. The CDR3 extends over 15 amino acids. Deletions cut 1 base from V and 0 bases from J, with 8 bases between. From germline, CDR1 is SGDLS and CDR2 YYNGEE. CDR3 residues: CASSVSGVSYNEQFF. The CDR3, as DNA: TGTGCCAGCAGCGTATCTGGAGTCTCCTACAATGAGCAGTTCTTC.

V gene TRBV2 combines with J gene TRBJ1-1; a weak D match, TRBD1 (5 bases). This CDR3 has 16 amino acids. Trimming shortened V by 0 bases and J by 4 bases, and 15 bases separated the two germline ends. The germline CDR1 and CDR2 sequences are SNHLY and FYNNEI. The CDR3 sequence is CASSEAFQGGPTEAFF. The CDR3 nucleotides are TGTGCCAGCAGTGAAGCGTTCCAGGGTGGTCCCACTGAAGCTTTCTTT. The whole variable domain, remainder taken from reference TRBV2 and TRBJ1-1, is EPEVTQTPSHQVTQMGQEVILRCVPISNHLYFYWYRQILGQKVEFLVSFYNNEISEKSEIFDDQFSVERPDGSNFTLKIRSTKLEDSAMYFCASSEAFQGGPTEAFFGQGTRLTVV.

This clone was detected once. J is TRBJ2-2 and V is TRBV2, with 7 positions matching TRBD1. The CDR3 is made up of 14 amino acids. Germline CDR1 reads SNHLY; CDR2 reads FYNNEI. V lost 8 bases and J lost 5; bases outside the gene matches: 8. CDR3 residues: CASSGTVKTGELFF. The CDR3 bases are TGTGCCAGCTCCGGGACAGTAAAGACCGGGGAGCTGTTTTTT.

The V and J genes are TRBV3-1 (or the pseudogene TRBV3-2) and TRBJ1-2; D is uncertain. V shed 0 bases and J shed 4 bases, with 6 bases lying between them. Germline assignment: CDR1 LGHDT and CDR2 YNNKEL (reference sequence). The CDR3 runs 13 residues. The CDR3 sequence: CASSQDGIYGYTF. DNA of the CDR3: TGTGCCAGCAGCCAAGACGGGATCTATGGCTACACCTTC.

The chain has TRBV2 and TRBJ1-5; the match to TRBD1 covers 9 bases. This CDR3 contains 14 residues. Unmatched junction bases numbered 6, after V lost 6 bases and J lost 6 bases. Germline CDR1 reads SNHLY; CDR2 reads FYNNEI. The CDR3 nucleotides are TGTGCCAGCAGGGGAGACAGGGGGGGTCAGCCCCAGCATTTT. Its protein product is CASRGDRGGQPQHF.

This chain uses TRBV6-5 with TRBJ2-3; possibly TRBD1 for D (6 bases). The CDR3 sequence is 15 residues long. Germline CDR1 reads MNHEY; CDR2 reads SVGAGI. The V end was cut by 4 bases, the J end by 2 bases, with 13 bases between. The CDR3 loop reads CASSFQGTNTDTQYF. CDR3 bases: TGTGCCAGCAGTTTCCAGGGGACCAACACAGATACGCAGTATTTT.

V usage is TRBV6-5 and J usage is TRBJ2-7; weak D call: TRBD2 (5 bases). V shed 7 bases and J shed 7 bases, with 17 bases lying between them. This CDR3 is 13 amino acids long. Germline-derived CDR1 and CDR2 are MNHEY and SVGAGI. The CDR3 spells CASTNQLRGEQYV. Here the CDR3 DNA reads TGTGCCAGCACCAATCAGTTAAGAGGGGAGCAGTACGTC.